This T cell receptor beta chain appears in the sequencing data of a study of early T cells in non-severe SARS-CoV-2 infection. CDR3 length: 13 residues. Per germline, CDR1 SGHNT and CDR2 YENEEA. V dropped 0 bases and J dropped 5 bases, with 5 bases sitting between them. MiXCR, run by TCRdb on the 5' RACE reads, gives a single entry per CDR3 protein. Among 30,000 to 40,000 distinct CDR3 sequences listed, about 3.9% were seen once. This clonotype was seen repeatedly, ten times or more. This chain links TRBV11-3 with TRBJ1-5; D gene ambiguous. The TCR was taken from an adult who was a healthcare worker with PCR-confirmed SARS-CoV-2 infection or an uninfected control (not recorded which). Sequenced sample: whole blood. DNA of the CDR3: TGTGCCAGCAGCTTAGAAAGTGATCAGCCCCAGCATTTT. This sequence encodes CASSLESDQPQHF.